This T cell receptor (beta chain) was documented in a study of blood T cell repertoires in COVID-19. The CDR3 length is 17 residues. Germline V lookup: CDR1 SNHLY, CDR2 FYNNEI. V was pared by 5 bases and J by 6 bases, with 25 bases between. Only in-frame clones appear in the TCRdb table, and some are missing; sequencing was by immunoSEQ multiplex PCR. Of hundreds of thousands of clones listed, 80% to 90% are singletons. Recovered participants had two consecutive negative NP/OP PCR tests, healthcare professional clearance, or symptom resolution. Material: PBMCs or T cells enriched from blood (not recorded which). The rearrangement joins TRBV2 to TRBJ1-1; D possibly corresponds to TRBD1 (5 bases). This receptor was taken from a woman in her thirties who had recovered from COVID-19. The CDR3 sequence is CASSRTDPDTRRAEAFF. CDR3 DNA sequence: TGTGCCAGCAGTCGGACCGACCCTGACACTCGCAGGGCTGAAGCTTTCTTT.